One sample yielded the 26 T cell receptor beta chains listed below, sequenced in a study of blood T cell repertoires in COVID-19. The assay was immunoSEQ multiplex PCR, and TCRdb's table has in-frame clones only and misses some. Among about 100,000 clones listed, 70% to 80% were seen once. Sequenced input: peripheral blood. The receptors were gathered from a man aged 70-80 years with active or convalescent COVID-19.

The CDR3 nucleotides are TGTGCCAGCTCACCATCCTCGGCGGGGACCGGGGAGCTGTTTTTT. Residues: CASSPSSAGTGELFF. J is TRBJ2-2 and V is TRBV18, with a tentative D call TRBD2 (6 bases). There are 15 residues in the CDR3. CDR1 and CDR2 (germline): KGHSH, LQKENI. Trimming shortened V by 2 bases and J by 5 bases, and 12 bases separated the two germline ends. Full variable domain (rest looked up from reference TRBV18 and TRBJ2-2): NAGVMQNPRHLVRRRGQEARLRCSPMKGHSHVYWYRQLPEEGLKFMVYLQKENIIDESGMPKERFSAEFPKEGPSILRIQQVVRGDSAAYFCASSPSSAGTGELFFGEGSRLTVL.

This clone was found many times. The chain combines TRBV6-1 with TRBJ1-5, with D unresolved. Germline V gene lookup returns CDR1 MNHNS and CDR2 SASEGT. The CDR3 runs 13 residues. The V and J ends lost 2 bases and 4 bases respectively, with 6 bases between them. CDR3 sequence reads: CASSEPPNQPQHF. Here the CDR3 DNA reads TGTGCCAGCAGTGAACCCCCGAATCAGCCCCAGCATTTT.

The rearrangement uses TRBV15 and TRBJ1-3, with D hard to call. The V gene lost 3 bases and the J gene lost 0 bases, with 15 bases spanning the gap. Germline CDR1 is LNHNV and CDR2 is YYDKDF (reference sequence). This CDR3 spans 17 amino acids. As DNA, the CDR3 is TGTGCCACCAGCAGGGGAGACTCTTCTTCCTCTGGAAACACCATATATTTT. Its translation: CATSRGDSSSSGNTIYF.

The rearrangement joins TRBV28 to TRBJ1-2; no firm D call. Per the germline V gene, CDR1 is MDHEN and CDR2 is SYDVKM. Trimming shortened V by 2 bases and J by 6 bases, and 10 bases separated the two germline ends. This CDR3 contains 13 residues. The CDR3: CASSLGSGDGYTF. CDR3 DNA: TGTGCCAGCAGTTTAGGGAGCGGAGATGGCTACACCTTC.

This clone was seen only a few times. The rearrangement joins TRBV3-1 (or the pseudogene TRBV3-2) to TRBJ1-1; D uncertain. Germline V gives CDR1 LGHDT, CDR2 YNNKEL (reference sequence). CDR3 length: 14 residues. Trimming took off 4 bases at V and 1 base at J, with 10 bases between the two ends. The CDR3 sequence is CASSPGLQNTEAFF. CDR3 in DNA: TGTGCCAGCAGCCCCGGACTCCAGAACACTGAAGCTTTCTTT.

DNA of the CDR3: TGTGCCAGCAGCTTAGCACGGGGGGCCTATGGCTACACCTTC. This encodes CASSLARGAYGYTF. V gene TRBV7-2 combines with J gene TRBJ1-2; possible D gene TRBD1, 6 bases. Germline V CDR1 and CDR2: SGHTA, FQGNSA. There are 14 residues in the CDR3. The V end was cut by 0 bases, the J end by 4 bases, with 9 bases between.

This clone appeared a single time. The CDR3 DNA follows: TGCGCCAGCAGCACAGTACAGGGCCACTATGGCTACACCTTC. It yields the protein CASSTVQGHYGYTF. The V call is TRBV5-1, the J call TRBJ1-2, with D perhaps TRBD1 (6 bases). CDR1 is SGHRS, CDR2 YFSETQ, per germline. This CDR3 has 14 amino acids. Trimming removed 4 bases from V and 3 bases from J, with 13 bases in between.

The chain has TRBV6-5 and TRBJ2-7, with 13 bases aligning to TRBD2. The CDR3 is made up of 15 amino acids. From germline, CDR1 is MNHEY and CDR2 SVGAGI. J gave up 7 bases and V 6 bases, and 9 bases lay outside the gene matches. The CDR3 nucleotides read TGTGCCAGCAGGAAACTAGCGGGAGGGCCACGAGAGCAGTACTTC. Translation: CASRKLAGGPREQYF.

V is TRBV5-6 and J is TRBJ2-1; 12 bases line up with TRBD2. V lost 5 bases to trimming and J lost 5 bases; unmatched junction nucleotides: 2. This CDR3 has 14 residues. Germline-derived CDR1 and CDR2 are SGHDT and YYEEEE. The CDR3 DNA reads as TGTGCCAGCAGAAGACTAGCGGGAGACAATGAGCAGTTCTTC. It is translated as CASRRLAGDNEQFF.

The genes are TRBV2 and TRBJ2-7; a weak D match, TRBD1 (5 bases). Trimming stripped 8 bases from V and 0 bases from J, with 14 bases between. The germline V gene encodes CDR1 SNHLY and CDR2 FYNNEI. This CDR3 spans 14 amino acids. The CDR3: CASQVTESSYEQYF. CDR3 sequence (DNA): TGTGCCAGCCAAGTGACAGAGAGCTCCTACGAGCAGTACTTC.

In this sample, this clone turned up a few times. The genes are TRBV19 and TRBJ1-1; 7 bases align to TRBD1. Germline assignment: CDR1 LNHDA and CDR2 SQIVND (reference sequence). Losses at the gene ends were 7 bases for V and 0 bases for J; bases not matched to a gene: 11. The length of the CDR3 is 16 residues. CDR3 DNA sequence: TGTGCCAGTAAAAAAGAGACAGGGCACATGAACACTGAAGCTTTCTTT. Translation: CASKKETGHMNTEAFF. The complete variable domain, with remaining parts taken from reference TRBV19 and TRBJ1-1, reads DGGITQSPKYLFRKEGQNVTLSCEQNLNHDAMYWYRQDPGQGLRLIYYSQIVNDFQKGDIAEGYSVSREKKESFPLTVTSAQKNPTAFYLCASKKETGHMNTEAFFGQGTRLTVV.

The chain uses TRBV5-1 and TRBJ2-5; the D gene is possibly TRBD1 (7 bases). The CDR3 has 15 residues. Trimming pared 4 bases from V and 2 bases from J, leaving 15 bases between. Germline assignment: CDR1 SGHRS and CDR2 YFSETQ. The CDR3: CASSPGRGAQETQYF. DNA for the CDR3: TGCGCCAGCAGCCCAGGCAGGGGGGCACAAGAGACCCAGTACTTC.

As DNA, the CDR3 is TGTGCCAGCAGTTACCCTCCGGTCAGGGCCCAAGAGACCCAGTACTTC. Residues: CASSYPPVRAQETQYF. This sequence joins TRBV6-6 and TRBJ2-5; weak D call: TRBD1 (5 bases). The ends were cut back, 2 bases at V and 1 base at J, with 14 bases in the middle. CDR1 MNHNY and CDR2 SVGAGI come from the germline V gene (reference sequence). The CDR3 is 16 residues long.

This clone was seen a handful of times. V gene TRBV11-2 combines with J gene TRBJ1-1; the D is unclear. The V end was cut by 1 base, the J end by 1 base, with 10 bases between. The CDR3 has 15 residues. Germline V lookup: CDR1 SGHAT, CDR2 FQNNGV. The CDR3 sequence is CASSLGSGGNTEAFF. The CDR3 DNA reads TGTGCCAGCAGCTTAGGGTCGGGTGGGAACACTGAAGCTTTCTTT.

This chain uses TRBV19 with TRBJ2-3; a weak D match, TRBD2 (5 bases). Germline V gives CDR1 LNHDA, CDR2 SQIVND (reference sequence). V was trimmed by 3 bases and J by 5 bases, leaving 12 bases between them. The CDR3 runs to 14 residues. The CDR3 region is CASSMKRRGDTQYF. In nucleotides, the CDR3 is TGTGCCAGTAGTATGAAGCGCCGGGGAGATACGCAGTATTTT.

The chain combines TRBV25-1 with TRBJ2-4, with D hard to call. The V gene's germline CDR1 is MGHDK and CDR2 SYGVNS. This CDR3 has 13 amino acids. V shed 3 bases and J shed 0 bases, with 3 bases lying between them. The CDR3 nucleotides read TGTGCCAGCAGTGAGGCAGCCAAAAACATTCAGTACTTC. Protein product: CASSEAAKNIQYF. Using reference TRBV25-1 and TRBJ2-4 for the parts outside the CDR3, the full variable domain is EADIYQTPRYLVIGTGKKITLECSQTMGHDKMYWYQQDPGMELHLIHYSYGVNSTEKGDLSSESTVSRIRTEHFPLTLESARPSHTSQYLCASSEAAKNIQYFGAGTRLSVL.

This clone came up a few times. The rearrangement links TRBV7-9 to TRBJ1-2; 7 positions match TRBD1. V gave up 3 bases and J gave up 5 bases; unmatched junction bases: 9. CDR1 is SEHNR, CDR2 FQNEAQ, per germline (reference sequence). The CDR3 runs to 15 residues. CDR3 coding DNA: TGTGCCAGCAGCTTTACCGGGACAGCGAGATATGGCTACACCTTC. This encodes CASSFTGTARYGYTF.

This chain's CDR3 is CASSSEGGQETQYF. As DNA, the CDR3 is TGTGCCAGCAGTTCAGAGGGGGGGCAAGAGACCCAGTACTTC. This chain connects TRBV6-9 to TRBJ2-5; D might be TRBD2 (7 bases). V dropped 4 bases and J dropped 2 bases, with 11 bases sitting between them. The CDR3 length is 14 residues. From germline, CDR1 is MNHGY and CDR2 SVAAGI.

The chain couples TRBV7-9 to TRBJ2-3; maybe TRBD1 (6 bases). Looked up from germline, CDR1 is SEHNR and CDR2 is FQNEAQ (reference sequence). With 1 base removed from V and 2 bases from J, the gap between germline ends came to 13 bases. The CDR3 runs to 16 residues. CDR3 DNA sequence: TGTGCCAGCAGCTTAGGGACAGCATTATTCACAGATACGCAGTATTTT. Its translation is CASSLGTALFTDTQYF.

The J gene is TRBJ1-2, the V gene TRBV27; 9 positions agree with TRBD1. The CDR3 spans 14 residues. The V and J ends lost 6 bases and 4 bases, in that order; junction bases with no gene match: 6. Germline CDR1 is MNHEY and CDR2 is SMNVEV (reference sequence). The CDR3, as DNA: TGTGCCAGCAGGGGGACAGGGACACTCTATGGCTACACCTTC. Translating gives CASRGTGTLYGYTF.

The chain is built from TRBV2 and TRBJ1-1; D is uncertain. The CDR3 runs to 13 residues. With 8 bases removed from V and 1 base from J, the gap between germline ends came to 11 bases. CDR1 and CDR2 (germline): SNHLY, FYNNEI. As DNA, the CDR3 is TGTGCCAGCGTGCGAGACAAGAACACTGAAGCTTTCTTT. Protein: CASVRDKNTEAFF.

The J gene is TRBJ2-7, the V gene TRBV19; 8 bases match TRBD1. The CDR3 is 16 residues long. The J segment lost 2 bases and the V segment lost 6 bases, leaving 12 bases of the junction unmatched. Per germline, CDR1 LNHDA and CDR2 SQIVND (reference sequence). CDR3 protein: CASRHQGTGAPYEQYF. CDR3 bases: TGTGCCAGTAGACACCAAGGGACAGGCGCACCCTACGAGCAGTACTTC.

Remarks on this clone: The junction does not match germline at one end; this may be a read error. The J gene is TRBJ1-4, the V gene TRBV28, with 8 bases that match TRBD1. The germline V gene has CDR1 MDHEN and CDR2 SYDVKM. The CDR3 sequence is 16 residues long. CDR3 in DNA: TGTGCCAGCAGTCTACAGGGGGGAGCAACCAATGAAAAACTGTTTTTT. As protein: CASSLQGGATNEKLFF. Drawing the rest from reference TRBV28 and TRBJ1-4, the complete variable domain is DVKVTQSSRYLVKRTGEKVFLECVQDMDHENMFWYRQDPGLGLRLIYFSYDVKMKEKGDIPEGYSVSREKKERFSLILESASTNQTSMYLCASSLQGGATNEKLFFGSGTQLSVL.

This clone was picked up a small number of times. J is TRBJ2-5 and V is TRBV2; no clear D. Trimming removed 6 bases at V and 5 bases at J, with 10 bases between. CDR1 is SNHLY and CDR2 is FYNNEI in the germline V gene. The CDR3 has 12 amino acids. CDR3 protein: CASRPGFETQYF. CDR3 coding DNA: TGTGCCAGCAGGCCCGGGTTCGAGACCCAGTACTTC.

V gene TRBV20-1 combines with J gene TRBJ1-4; D gene ambiguous. Trimming stripped 5 bases from V and 8 bases from J, with 9 bases between. The CDR3 spans 11 residues. Germline V gene data show CDR1 as DFQATT and CDR2 as SNEGSKA (reference sequence). CDR3 protein: CSAESWEKLFF. The CDR3, as DNA: TGCAGTGCTGAGAGTTGGGAAAAACTGTTTTTT.

This chain links TRBV19 with TRBJ2-3; D may be TRBD2 (5 bases). Germline lookup yields CDR1 LNHDA and CDR2 SQIVND (reference sequence). Between the trimmed V and J ends, which lost 7 bases and 2 bases, there was a span of 16 bases. CDR3 length: 15 residues. CDR3 DNA: TGTGCCAGTAAGCGAACTCGTGGACTCACAGATACGCAGTATTTT. It specifies CASKRTRGLTDTQYF.